These 8 T cell receptor beta chains were sequenced from one sample in a study of Graves' ophthalmopathy and Graves' hyperthyroidism. RNA served as the template for amplifying TCR beta CDR3 regions. HTBI primers primed a first-round RT-PCR, and a second-round multiplex PCR followed. In TCRdb, the multiplex PCR reads were re-called with MiXCR into one record per CDR3 protein. This table has 350,000 or so distinct CDR3 sequences, roughly 15% appearing once. The specimen was peripheral blood. The receptors stem from an adult man with Graves' ophthalmopathy.

The table lists this clonotype with many counts. This sequence joins TRBV6-5 and TRBJ1-1; D ambiguous. The CDR3 has 13 amino acids. Germline-derived CDR1 and CDR2 are MNHEY and SVGAGI. V lost 2 bases to trimming and J lost 7 bases, with 11 bases between them. Here the CDR3 DNA reads TGTGCCAGCAGTTACGTAGTGGGCGATGAAGCTTTCTTT. As protein: CASSYVVGDEAFF.

Details on this clonotype: Relative to the germline gene, one junction end is altered; a read error may explain this. The chain employs TRBV12-3 or TRBV12-4 and TRBJ1-1; no reliable D call. This CDR3 has 11 residues. CDR3 sequence: CANSFYTEAYF. DNA for the CDR3: TGTGCCAACAGTTTTTACACTGAAGCTTACTTT.

This clonotype was picked up many times. The V call is TRBV12-3 or TRBV12-4, the J call TRBJ1-3; a possible D gene is TRBD1 (6 bases). Trimming took off 10 bases at V and 6 bases at J, with 19 bases between the two ends. The CDR3 runs to 14 residues. DNA of the CDR3: TGTGCCACCAAAAACAGGGTTAGAGAAAACACCATATATTTT. Translating gives CATKNRVRENTIYF.

This clonotype was counted ten times or more. The chain is built from TRBV4-3 and TRBJ1-2; tentative D call: TRBD1 (6 bases). The germline V and J ends were trimmed by 0 bases and 4 bases, with 15 bases remaining between them. The CDR3 consists of 16 residues. Germline assignment: CDR1 LGHNA and CDR2 YSLEER. The DNA of the CDR3 is TGCGCCAGCAGCCAAGATGTGTCAGGGGTTACCTATGGCTACACCTTC. This sequence encodes CASSQDVSGVTYGYTF.

This clonotype was picked up one time. The gene calls are TRBV28 and TRBJ1-6, with D possibly TRBD1 on 6 matching bases. The CDR3 covers 14 residues. Germline V gene lookup returns CDR1 MDHEN and CDR2 SYDVKM. V was cut by 3 bases and J by 8 bases, with 11 bases left in between. As DNA, the CDR3 is TGTGCCAGCAGTTTGGCAGGGGACTATTCACCCCTCCACTTT. Amino acid sequence: CASSLAGDYSPLHF.

This clonotype was picked up many times. At one end, the junction sequence differs from germline, possibly due to a read error. The gene calls are TRBV20-1 and TRBJ1-1; D not resolved. The CDR3 is made up of 11 amino acids. Germline CDR1 DFQATT, CDR2 SNEGSKA (reference sequence). In nucleotides, the CDR3 is TGCAGTGCTAGAGGTGCGGATAGTTTGGTGTTT. Protein: CSARGADSLVF.

This clonotype was found many times. V is TRBV6-1 and J is TRBJ1-3; no clear D. This CDR3 region has 15 residues. V shed 7 bases and J shed 0 bases, with 13 bases lying between them. Per germline, CDR1 MNHNS and CDR2 SASEGT. In DNA form, the CDR3 reads TGTGCCAGCACCCTAATGGGCGACTCTGGAAACACCATATATTTT. Its translation is CASTLMGDSGNTIYF.

Many counts were recorded for this clonotype. The chain couples TRBV2 to TRBJ1-2; perhaps TRBD1 as D (5 bases). The germline CDR1 and CDR2 sequences are SNHLY and FYNNEI. The V gene lost 2 bases and the J gene lost 1 base, with 11 bases spanning the gap. This CDR3 is 15 amino acids long. Written as DNA, the CDR3 is TGTGCCAGCAGTGAACAGGGAAGAGATAACTATGGCTACACCTTC. It is translated as CASSEQGRDNYGYTF. Together with reference TRBV2 and TRBJ1-2, the CDR3 gives the full variable domain: EPEVTQTPSHQVTQMGQEVILRCVPISNHLYFYWYRQILGQKVEFLVSFYNNEISEKSEIFDDQFSVERPDGSNFTLKIRSTKLEDSAMYFCASSEQGRDNYGYTFGSGTRLTVV.